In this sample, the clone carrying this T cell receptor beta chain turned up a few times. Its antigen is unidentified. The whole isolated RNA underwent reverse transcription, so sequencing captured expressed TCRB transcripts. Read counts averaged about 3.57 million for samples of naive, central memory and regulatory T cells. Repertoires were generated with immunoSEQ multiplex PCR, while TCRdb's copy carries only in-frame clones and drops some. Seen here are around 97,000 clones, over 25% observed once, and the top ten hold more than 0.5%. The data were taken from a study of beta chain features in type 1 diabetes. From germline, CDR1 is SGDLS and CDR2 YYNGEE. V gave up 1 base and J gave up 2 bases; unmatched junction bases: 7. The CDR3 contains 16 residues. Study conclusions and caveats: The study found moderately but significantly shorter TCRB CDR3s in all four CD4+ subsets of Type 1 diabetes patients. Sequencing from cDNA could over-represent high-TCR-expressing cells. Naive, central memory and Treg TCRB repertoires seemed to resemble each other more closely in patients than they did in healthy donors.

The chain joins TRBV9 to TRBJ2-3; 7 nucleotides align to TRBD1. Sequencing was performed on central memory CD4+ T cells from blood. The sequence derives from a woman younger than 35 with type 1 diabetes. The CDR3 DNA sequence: TGTGCCAGCAGCGTATCCCTGACAGGGTTCACAGATACGCAGTATTTT. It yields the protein CASSVSLTGFTDTQYF.